This T cell receptor (beta chain) was sequenced during a study of T cell repertoires in cytomegalovirus infection. The CDR3 totals 13 residues. The V end lost 5 bases, the J end lost 7 bases, and 14 bases lay between the germline ends. From the reads, TCRdb called clonotypes with MiXCR, one entry per CDR3 protein. The table includes roughly 180,000 distinct CDR3 sequences, under 30% detected once. This clonotype appeared a single time. The sequencing sample was made of PBMCs. The gene calls are TRBV12-3 or TRBV12-4 and TRBJ2-5; possible D gene TRBD2, 6 bases. The clonotype comes from a human donor in good health (CMV status not recorded). Some clones in this sample may be carry-over from other donors' samples. CDR3 bases: TGTGCCAGCAGTACGGGACTCTCGGCGACCCAGTACTTC. Its protein is CASSTGLSATQYF.